One and the same sample provided the 32 T cell receptor beta chains below, sequenced in a study of identical twins. TCRdb re-derived calls from the 5' RACE reads in MiXCR, one entry per CDR3 protein. Among hundreds of thousands of distinct CDR3 sequences, 20% to 25% were seen once, and the ten largest hold over 2.5%. The same data also went into a second study, on T cells expressing NK-cell markers.

The sequenced material came from CD4+ T cells sorted from blood. These receptors originate from a woman between 18 and 29 years old in good health.

This clonotype was picked up many times. CDR3 in amino acids: CASSVGTEETQYF. The CDR3 DNA reads TGTGCCAGCAGCGTAGGGACAGAAGAGACCCAGTACTTC. V is TRBV9 and J is TRBJ2-5, with D possibly TRBD1 on 6 matching bases. Trimming removed 0 bases at V and 3 bases at J, with 6 bases between. The CDR3 consists of 13 residues. The V gene's germline CDR1 is SGDLS and CDR2 YYNGEE.

This chain uses TRBV15 with TRBJ2-5; D possibly corresponds to TRBD2 (5 bases). The CDR3 contains 14 residues. The germline V and J ends were trimmed by 5 bases and 2 bases, with 12 bases remaining between them. Germline CDR1 is LNHNV and CDR2 is YYDKDF (reference sequence). The DNA for the CDR3 is TGTGCCACCAGCCGTGGGCGGGCACAAGAGACCCAGTACTTC. Translation gives CATSRGRAQETQYF. The full variable domain, with the rest looked up from reference TRBV15 and TRBJ2-5, is DAMVIQNPRYQVTQFGKPVTLSCSQTLNHNVMYWYQQKSSQAPKLLFHYYDKDFNNEADTPDNFQSRRPNTSFCFLDIRSPGLGDTAMYLCATSRGRAQETQYFGPGTRLLVL.

This chain links TRBV29-1 with TRBJ1-2, with a weak D call TRBD1 (5 bases). The germline V gene encodes CDR1 SQVTM and CDR2 ANQGSEA. The length of the CDR3 is 11 residues. V lost 7 bases and J 7 bases, leaving 13 bases between the germline ends. The chain's CDR3 is CSAPGRFGYTF. The CDR3 nucleotides read TGCAGCGCCCCAGGGAGATTTGGCTACACCTTC.

This clonotype was recorded a few times. This rearrangement joins TRBV20-1 to TRBJ2-7, with 15 bases fitting TRBD2. Unmatched junction bases numbered 1, after V lost 5 bases and J lost 2 bases. The germline V gene encodes CDR1 DFQATT and CDR2 SNEGSKA (reference sequence). This CDR3 is built from 14 residues. CDR3 coding DNA: TGCAGTGCTGGACTAGCGGGAGGGACCTACGAGCAGTACTTC. Its translation: CSAGLAGGTYEQYF.

This clonotype was recorded a few times. The V gene is TRBV5-1, the J gene TRBJ2-5; 7 bases align to TRBD1. Germline V gives CDR1 SGHRS, CDR2 YFSETQ. The CDR3 totals 14 residues. The J segment lost 5 bases and the V segment lost 3 bases, leaving 7 bases of the junction unmatched. The CDR3 loop is CASSYPDRVETQYF. CDR3 sequence (DNA): TGCGCCAGCAGCTATCCCGACAGGGTGGAGACCCAGTACTTC.

In this sample, this clonotype turned up a few times. The chain carries TRBV7-3 and TRBJ2-1; D call uncertain. This CDR3 is 14 amino acids long. The V gene's germline CDR1 is SGHTA and CDR2 FQGTGA. V dropped 1 base and J dropped 6 bases, with 10 bases sitting between them. CDR3 protein: CASSLRLDSNEQFF. CDR3 coding DNA: TGTGCCAGCAGCTTAAGGCTAGATAGCAATGAGCAGTTCTTC.

This clonotype was seen only a few times. CDR3 nucleotide sequence: TGTGCCATTAACGCGGGAGGCACAGATACGCAGTATTTT. Translation: CAINAGGTDTQYF. J is TRBJ2-3 and V is TRBV10-3, with 7 bases fitting TRBD2. CDR3 length: 13 amino acids. Looked up from germline, CDR1 is ENHRY and CDR2 is SYGVKD. The J segment lost 1 base and the V segment lost 9 bases, leaving 4 bases of the junction unmatched.

This clonotype was counted between two and nine times. This chain links TRBV20-1 with TRBJ2-1; D unresolved. Germline V gene lookup returns CDR1 DFQATT and CDR2 SNEGSKA (reference sequence). The V end lost 4 bases, the J end lost 0 bases, and 10 bases lay between the germline ends. This CDR3 spans 14 amino acids. CDR3 bases: TGCAGTGCTATTCCCGCGTCCTCCTACAATGAGCAGTTCTTC. Protein product: CSAIPASSYNEQFF.

This clonotype was recorded a few times. This chain uses TRBV9 with TRBJ2-3; D gene ambiguous. Trimming cost V 4 bases and J 2 bases, with 14 bases left between them. The CDR3 consists of 15 residues. From germline, CDR1 is SGDLS and CDR2 YYNGEE. The CDR3 protein is CASSLPDWPTDTQYF. DNA for the CDR3: TGTGCCAGCAGCTTACCTGACTGGCCCACAGATACGCAGTATTTT. Full variable domain (rest looked up from reference TRBV9 and TRBJ2-3): DSGVTQTPKHLITATGQRVTLRCSPRSGDLSVYWYQQSLDQGLQFLIQYYNGEERAKGNILERFSAQQFPDLHSELNLSSLELGDSALYFCASSLPDWPTDTQYFGPGTRLTVL.

This clonotype was counted a few times. The chain recombines TRBV7-2 with TRBJ2-7; 10 positions agree with TRBD2. Germline CDR1 and CDR2: SGHTA and FQGNSA. The CDR3 totals 17 residues. Trimming at V came to 1 base and at J to 5 bases, leaving 11 bases not matched to a gene. The CDR3 sequence is CASSLVVLAGVVNEQYF. In DNA, the CDR3 is TGTGCCAGCAGCTTAGTAGTTCTAGCGGGAGTTGTCAACGAGCAGTACTTC.

This clonotype was seen a handful of times. The J gene is TRBJ2-2, the V gene TRBV6-6; D is unclear. Germline CDR1 MNHNY, CDR2 SVGAGI (reference sequence). CDR3 length: 13 residues. Between the trimmed V and J ends, which lost 6 bases and 4 bases, there was a span of 9 bases. The CDR3 reads CASSRDSTGELFF. CDR3 sequence (DNA): TGTGCCAGCAGCCGCGACTCCACCGGGGAGCTGTTTTTT.

CDR3 amino acids: CSALRGLEDTEAFF. The CDR3 nucleotides read TGCAGCGCCCTAAGGGGCCTTGAGGACACTGAAGCTTTCTTT. The chain employs TRBV29-1 and TRBJ1-1; D is possibly TRBD1 (5 bases). Trimming removed 7 bases at V and 3 bases at J, with 18 bases between. Germline V gene lookup returns CDR1 SQVTM and CDR2 ANQGSEA. The CDR3 sequence is 14 residues long.

The sample holds a few counts of this clonotype. The chain employs TRBV4-3 and TRBJ2-7; 7 bases are a match to TRBD2. Unmatched junction bases numbered 8, after V lost 0 bases and J lost 9 bases. CDR3 size: 14 residues. Per the germline V gene, CDR1 is LGHNA and CDR2 is YSLEER. The CDR3 nucleotides are TGCGCCAGCAGCCAAGATTTGACTAGCAGTCGGCAGTACTTC. Protein product: CASSQDLTSSRQYF.

The V and J genes are TRBV12-3 or TRBV12-4 and TRBJ1-5; D possibly corresponds to TRBD1 (6 bases). Trimming stripped 8 bases from V and 7 bases from J, with 15 bases between. This CDR3 has 13 residues. CDR3 DNA sequence: TGTGCCAGCGCCCAGACCCAGGGGCAGCCCCAGCATTTT. Amino acids: CASAQTQGQPQHF.

This clonotype was detected only a few times. The chain links TRBV3-1 to TRBJ2-7; D possibly corresponds to TRBD2 (6 bases). The CDR3 covers 14 residues. Trimming pared 4 bases from V and 3 bases from J, leaving 13 bases between. Germline V gene sequence: CDR1 LGHDT, CDR2 YNNKEL (reference sequence). CDR3 nucleotide sequence: TGTGCCAGCAGCCTAACCCGGGGGATCTACGAGCAGTACTTC. Translated: CASSLTRGIYEQYF.

This clonotype was seen a handful of times. V usage is TRBV30 and J usage is TRBJ1-1, with 7 bases aligning to TRBD1. Germline CDR1 GTSNPN, CDR2 SVGIG (reference sequence). Trimming at V came to 2 bases and at J to 8 bases, leaving 5 bases not matched to a gene. This CDR3 comprises 12 residues. The CDR3 region has the DNA TGTGCCTGGAGTAGAGAGACAGGGGAAGCTTTCTTT. Amino acid sequence: CAWSRETGEAFF.

This clonotype was seen a handful of times. The J gene is TRBJ2-7, the V gene TRBV9; D possibly corresponds to TRBD1 (6 bases). Germline V gives CDR1 SGDLS, CDR2 YYNGEE. The CDR3 spans 14 residues. Trimming took off 4 bases at V and 2 bases at J, with 13 bases between the two ends. For the CDR3, the DNA is TGTGCCAGCAGCCAGGGACATTCCGCCTACGAGCAGTACTTC. Translation gives CASSQGHSAYEQYF. Combining the CDR3 with reference TRBV9 and TRBJ2-7 gives the whole variable domain DSGVTQTPKHLITATGQRVTLRCSPRSGDLSVYWYQQSLDQGLQFLIQYYNGEERAKGNILERFSAQQFPDLHSELNLSSLELGDSALYFCASSQGHSAYEQYFGPGTRLTVT.

This chain connects TRBV24-1 to TRBJ2-1; a weak D match, TRBD2 (7 bases). There are 15 residues in the CDR3. The germline gives CDR1 KGHDR, CDR2 SFDVKD. Trimming stripped 4 bases from V and 4 bases from J, with 13 bases between. CDR3: CATSDPGGRYNEQFF. The DNA of the CDR3 is TGTGCCACCAGTGACCCGGGGGGCCGGTACAATGAGCAGTTCTTC.

This chain links TRBV5-1 with TRBJ1-2; 7 bases are shared with TRBD1. The germline CDR1 and CDR2 sequences are SGHRS and YFSETQ. The CDR3 has 13 amino acids. The V gene end was trimmed by 4 bases and the J gene end by 3 bases; junction bases not matched to a gene: 3. Here the CDR3 DNA reads TGCGCCAGCAGCATAACAGGGGACTATGGCTACACCTTC. Its protein is CASSITGDYGYTF.

This clonotype occurred a few times. The gene calls are TRBV10-3 and TRBJ2-5, with 9 bases lining up with TRBD1. CDR1 and CDR2 from the germline V gene are ENHRY and SYGVKD. The CDR3 covers 15 residues. Unmatched junction bases numbered 10, after V lost 6 bases and J lost 5 bases. DNA of the CDR3: TGTGCCATCAGGTCCCCCGGACAGGGGTCGGAGACCCAGTACTTC. Translated, it gives CAIRSPGQGSETQYF.

This chain links TRBV6-5 with TRBJ1-1; 7 bases map to TRBD1. The germline V gene has CDR1 MNHEY and CDR2 SVGAGI. J gave up 2 bases and V 0 bases, and 15 bases lay outside the gene matches. There are 19 residues in the CDR3. The CDR3: CASSYSRIQGRGGNTEAFF. The CDR3 nucleotides read TGTGCCAGCAGTTACTCGAGAATACAGGGGAGGGGGGGAAACACTGAAGCTTTCTTT.

With respect to this clonotype: Germline and junction disagree at one end, which may indicate a read error. The J gene is TRBJ2-7, the V gene TRBV4-2; TRBD1 agrees at 9 bases. There are 17 residues in the CDR3. CDR1 LGHNA and CDR2 YNFKEQ come from the germline V gene. The CDR3 DNA sequence: TGTGCCAGCAGCCTCATGGTTATGGGACAGGGCTCCAACGAGCAGTACTTC. Amino acid sequence: CASSLMVMGQGSNEQYF.

The chain recombines TRBV20-1 with TRBJ2-7; TRBD2 matches at 8 bases. Unmatched junction bases numbered 1, after V lost 6 bases and J lost 0 bases. CDR3 size: 12 residues. Germline V gene sequence: CDR1 DFQATT, CDR2 SNEGSKA (reference sequence). For the CDR3, the DNA is TGCAGTGCCGCGGGGGGCTCCTACGAGCAGTACTTC. This sequence encodes CSAAGGSYEQYF.

This chain connects TRBV7-9 to TRBJ2-2; 11 bases agree with TRBD2. The germline gives CDR1 SEHNR, CDR2 FQNEAQ (reference sequence). V shed 5 bases and J 4 bases; nucleotides not matched to a gene: 6. This CDR3 spans 16 amino acids. CDR3 DNA sequence: TGTGCCAGCAGCGGGCTAGCGGGAGGTGGCACCGGGGAGCTGTTTTTT. It yields the protein CASSGLAGGGTGELFF.

The genes are TRBV6-5 and TRBJ2-7, with 9 positions matching TRBD1. The germline V gene encodes CDR1 MNHEY and CDR2 SVGAGI. Unmatched junction bases numbered 9, after V lost 7 bases and J lost 5 bases. This CDR3 is built from 14 residues. CDR3 bases: TGTGCCAGCATTTCCGGGACAGGGTCGCACGAGCAGTACTTC. This translates into CASISGTGSHEQYF.

This clonotype was seen more than once but under ten times. The chain joins TRBV2 to TRBJ2-1; TRBD2 is a possible D gene (5 bases). Germline V lookup: CDR1 SNHLY, CDR2 FYNNEI. V lost 6 bases to trimming and J lost 2 bases, with 17 bases between them. The CDR3 spans 16 residues. CDR3 sequence reads: CASSRLGAAPYNEQFF. CDR3 sequence (DNA): TGTGCCAGCAGCCGACTCGGAGCGGCCCCCTACAATGAGCAGTTCTTC.

This clonotype was recorded at least ten times. V and J are TRBV12-3 or TRBV12-4 and TRBJ2-1, with unresolved D. V lost 3 bases and J 7 bases, leaving 16 bases between the germline ends. The length of the CDR3 is 15 residues. CDR3 sequence: CASSFSVGSGNEQFF. CDR3 nucleotides: TGTGCCAGCAGTTTTAGTGTGGGAAGTGGAAATGAGCAGTTCTTC.

The chain employs TRBV6-2 or TRBV6-3 and TRBJ1-3; TRBD1 might be the D (6 bases). V dropped 5 bases and J dropped 5 bases, with 13 bases sitting between them. The CDR3 loop spans 14 amino acids. Looked up from germline, CDR1 is MNHEY and CDR2 is SVGEGT. The CDR3 sequence is CASSIRGGRNTIYF. The CDR3 nucleotides are TGTGCCAGCAGTATCCGTGGGGGGCGAAACACCATATATTTT.

The V call is TRBV20-1, the J call TRBJ2-7, with 7 bases matching TRBD1. The CDR3 sequence is 14 residues long. The V gene end was trimmed by 0 bases and the J gene end by 7 bases; junction bases not matched to a gene: 9. The germline V gene has CDR1 DFQATT and CDR2 SNEGSKA (reference sequence). CDR3 DNA: TGCAGTGCTAGAGATTATGAGGGGGCGGGTGAGCAGTACTTC. Translated, it gives CSARDYEGAGEQYF.

The chain carries TRBV25-1 and TRBJ2-7, with D maybe TRBD1 (6 bases). Germline lookup yields CDR1 MGHDK and CDR2 SYGVNS. The CDR3 length is 12 residues. Trimming cost V 8 bases and J 2 bases, with 10 bases left between them. CDR3 residues: CASGRQAYEQYF. The CDR3 bases are TGTGCCAGCGGTAGACAGGCCTACGAGCAGTACTTC.

The chain has TRBV5-1 and TRBJ2-7; 7 bases fit TRBD2. The CDR3 contains 15 residues. CDR1 is SGHRS and CDR2 is YFSETQ in the germline V gene. J was trimmed by 6 bases and V by 5 bases; bases with no gene match: 14. The CDR3 bases are TGCGCCAGCAGAGGCAACGGACTAGGCAGCTCCGAGCAGTACTTC. Amino acids: CASRGNGLGSSEQYF.

This clonotype occurred many times. The chain couples TRBV7-2 to TRBJ2-3; 8 bases fit TRBD2. The CDR3 is 15 residues long. V lost 6 bases, J lost 6 bases, and 11 bases stayed unmatched. Germline V gene sequence: CDR1 SGHTA, CDR2 FQGNSA. The DNA of the CDR3 is TGTGCCAGCAGGAAATTAGCGGGACCATCGGATACGCAGTATTTT. This codes for CASRKLAGPSDTQYF.